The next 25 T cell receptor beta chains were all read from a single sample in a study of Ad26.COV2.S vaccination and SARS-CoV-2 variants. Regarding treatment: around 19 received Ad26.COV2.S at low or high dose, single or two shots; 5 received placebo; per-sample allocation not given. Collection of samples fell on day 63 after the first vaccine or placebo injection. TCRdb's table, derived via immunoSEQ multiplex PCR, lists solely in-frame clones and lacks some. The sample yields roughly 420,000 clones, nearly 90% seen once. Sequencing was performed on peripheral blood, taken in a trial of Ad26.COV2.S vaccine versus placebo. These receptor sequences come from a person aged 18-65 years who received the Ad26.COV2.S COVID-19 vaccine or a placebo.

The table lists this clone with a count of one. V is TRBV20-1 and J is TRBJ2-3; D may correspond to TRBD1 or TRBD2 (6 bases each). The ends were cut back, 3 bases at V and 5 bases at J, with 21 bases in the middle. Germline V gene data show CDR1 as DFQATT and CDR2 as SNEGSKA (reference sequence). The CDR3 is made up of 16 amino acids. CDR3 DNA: TGCAGTGCTAGTGGGGGGCGGGCCCGGGGGCGAGATACGCAGTATTTT. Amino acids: CSASGGRARGRDTQYF.

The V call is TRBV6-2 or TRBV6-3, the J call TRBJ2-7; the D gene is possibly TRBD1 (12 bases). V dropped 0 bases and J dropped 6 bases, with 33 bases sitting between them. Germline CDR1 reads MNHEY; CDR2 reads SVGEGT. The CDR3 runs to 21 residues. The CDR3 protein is CASSYSPGTGGLAGGWPEQYV. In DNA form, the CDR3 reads TGTGCCAGCAGTTACTCCCCCGGGACAGGGGGCCTAGCGGGAGGCTGGCCCGAGCAGTACGTC.

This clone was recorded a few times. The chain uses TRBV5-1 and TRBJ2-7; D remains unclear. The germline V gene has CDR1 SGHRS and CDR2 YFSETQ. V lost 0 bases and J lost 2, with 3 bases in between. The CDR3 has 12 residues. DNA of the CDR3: TGCGCCAGCAGCTTGGTGGCCTACGAGCAGTACTTC. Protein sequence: CASSLVAYEQYF.

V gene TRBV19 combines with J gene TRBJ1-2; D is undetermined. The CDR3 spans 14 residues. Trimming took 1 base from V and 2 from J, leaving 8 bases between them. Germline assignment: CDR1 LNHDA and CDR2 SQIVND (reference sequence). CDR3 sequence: CASSIGRENYGYTF. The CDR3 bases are TGTGCCAGTAGTATAGGGAGGGAGAACTATGGCTACACCTTC.

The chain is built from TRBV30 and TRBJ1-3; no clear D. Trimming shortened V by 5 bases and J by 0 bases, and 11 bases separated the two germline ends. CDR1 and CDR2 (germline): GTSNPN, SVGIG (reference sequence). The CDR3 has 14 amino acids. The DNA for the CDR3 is TGTGCCTGGGAGGACGGCTTCTCTGGAAACACCATATATTTT. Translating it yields CAWEDGFSGNTIYF.

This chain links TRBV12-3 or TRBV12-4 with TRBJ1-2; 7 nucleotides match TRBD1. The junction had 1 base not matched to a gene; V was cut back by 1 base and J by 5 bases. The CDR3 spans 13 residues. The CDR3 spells CASSLGTGYGYTF. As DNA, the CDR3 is TGTGCCAGCAGTTTAGGGACAGGTTATGGCTACACCTTC.

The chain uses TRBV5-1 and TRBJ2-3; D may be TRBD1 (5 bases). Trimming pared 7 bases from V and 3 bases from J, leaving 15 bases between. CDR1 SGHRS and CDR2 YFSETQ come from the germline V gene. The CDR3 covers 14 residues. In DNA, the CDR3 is TGCGCCAGCGGTCAGGGTTTACATACAGATACGCAGTATTTT. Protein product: CASGQGLHTDTQYF.

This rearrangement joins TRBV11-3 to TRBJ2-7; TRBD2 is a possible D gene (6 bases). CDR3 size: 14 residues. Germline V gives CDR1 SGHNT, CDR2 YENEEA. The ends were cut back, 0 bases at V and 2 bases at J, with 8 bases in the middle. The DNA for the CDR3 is TGTGCCAGCAGCTTAGAAGGGACTGCCTACGAGCAGTACGTC. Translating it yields CASSLEGTAYEQYV.

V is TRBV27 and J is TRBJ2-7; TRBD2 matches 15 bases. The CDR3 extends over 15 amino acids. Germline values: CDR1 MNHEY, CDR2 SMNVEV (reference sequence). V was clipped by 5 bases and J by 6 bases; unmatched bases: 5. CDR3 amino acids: CASSVGLAGGPEQYF. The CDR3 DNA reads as TGTGCCAGCAGTGTCGGACTAGCGGGGGGGCCCGAGCAGTACTTC.

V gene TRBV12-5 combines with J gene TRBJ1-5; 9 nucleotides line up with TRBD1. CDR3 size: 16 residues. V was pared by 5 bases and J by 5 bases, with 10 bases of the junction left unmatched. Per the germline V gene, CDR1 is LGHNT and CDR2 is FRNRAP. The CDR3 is CASGRTSRQGDQPQHF. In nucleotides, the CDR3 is TGTGCTAGTGGTAGAACCTCTCGACAGGGGGATCAGCCCCAGCATTTT.

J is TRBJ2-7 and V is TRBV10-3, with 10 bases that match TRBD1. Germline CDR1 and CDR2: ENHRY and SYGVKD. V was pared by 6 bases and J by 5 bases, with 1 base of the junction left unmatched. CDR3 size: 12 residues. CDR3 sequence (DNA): TGTGCCATCAGGGGACAGGGGAACGAGCAGTACGTC. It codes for CAIRGQGNEQYV.

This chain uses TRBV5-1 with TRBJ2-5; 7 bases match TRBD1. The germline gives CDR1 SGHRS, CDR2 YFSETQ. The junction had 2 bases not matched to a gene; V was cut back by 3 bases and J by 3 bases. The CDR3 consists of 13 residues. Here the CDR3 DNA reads TGCGCCAGCAGCTCAGACAGGGAAGAGACCCAGTACTTC. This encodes CASSSDREETQYF.

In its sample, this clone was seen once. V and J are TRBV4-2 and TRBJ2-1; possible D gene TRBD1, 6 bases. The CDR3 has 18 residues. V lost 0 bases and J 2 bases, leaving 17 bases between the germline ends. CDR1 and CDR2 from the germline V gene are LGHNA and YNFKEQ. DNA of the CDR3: TGTGCCAGCAGCCAAGATCTACAGGGAAGTGGCCCCTACAATGAGCAGTTCTTC. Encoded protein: CASSQDLQGSGPYNEQFF.

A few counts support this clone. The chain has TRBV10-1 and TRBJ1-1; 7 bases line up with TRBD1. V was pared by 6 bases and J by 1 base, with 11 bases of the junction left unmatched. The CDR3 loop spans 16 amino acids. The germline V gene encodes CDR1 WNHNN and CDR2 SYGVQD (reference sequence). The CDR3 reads CASSLQGRCRNTEAFF. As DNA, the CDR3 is TGCGCCAGCAGCCTACAGGGGCGCTGTAGGAACACTGAAGCTTTCTTT.

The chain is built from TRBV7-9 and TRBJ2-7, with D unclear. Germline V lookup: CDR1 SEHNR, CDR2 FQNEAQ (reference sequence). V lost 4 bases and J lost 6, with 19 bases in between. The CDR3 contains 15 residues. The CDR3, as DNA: TGTGCCAGCAGCTCCCTGGGCTTCACCTTGGGCGAGCAGTACTTC. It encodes CASSSLGFTLGEQYF.

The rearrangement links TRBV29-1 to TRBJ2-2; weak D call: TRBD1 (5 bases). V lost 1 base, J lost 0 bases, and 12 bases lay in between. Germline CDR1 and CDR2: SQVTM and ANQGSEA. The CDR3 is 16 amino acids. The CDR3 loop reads CSVEGLLGANTGELFF. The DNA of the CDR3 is TGCAGCGTTGAAGGTTTGTTAGGGGCGAACACCGGGGAGCTGTTTTTT.

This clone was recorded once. The CDR3 region is CASSQPRKNTEAFF. CDR3 nucleotide sequence: TGTGCCAGCAGCCAGCCGAGAAAGAACACTGAAGCTTTCTTT. This chain connects TRBV7-9 to TRBJ1-1; D is undetermined. Germline-derived CDR1 and CDR2 are SEHNR and FQNEAQ (reference sequence). V was shortened by 5 bases and J by 1 base, with 11 bases between the two germline ends. There are 14 residues in the CDR3. Together with reference TRBV7-9 and TRBJ1-1, the CDR3 gives the full variable domain: DTGVSQNPRHKITKRGQNVTFRCDPISEHNRLYWYRQTLGQGPEFLTYFQNEAQLEKSRLLSDRFSAERPKGSFSTLEIQRTEQGDSAMYLCASSQPRKNTEAFFGQGTRLTVV.

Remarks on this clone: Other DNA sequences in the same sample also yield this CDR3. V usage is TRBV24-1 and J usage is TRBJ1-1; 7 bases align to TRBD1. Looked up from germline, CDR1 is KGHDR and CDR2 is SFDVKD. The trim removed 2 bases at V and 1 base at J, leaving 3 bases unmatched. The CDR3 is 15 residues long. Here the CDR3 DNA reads TGTGCCACCAGTGATTCCCGGACAGGGAACACTGAAGCTTTCTTT. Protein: CATSDSRTGNTEAFF.

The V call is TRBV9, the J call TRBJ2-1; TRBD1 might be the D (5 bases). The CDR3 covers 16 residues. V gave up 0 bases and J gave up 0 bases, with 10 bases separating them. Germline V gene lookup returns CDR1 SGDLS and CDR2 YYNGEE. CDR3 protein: CASSVGTLSSYNEQFF. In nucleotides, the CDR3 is TGTGCCAGCAGCGTAGGGACACTGAGCTCCTACAATGAGCAGTTCTTC.

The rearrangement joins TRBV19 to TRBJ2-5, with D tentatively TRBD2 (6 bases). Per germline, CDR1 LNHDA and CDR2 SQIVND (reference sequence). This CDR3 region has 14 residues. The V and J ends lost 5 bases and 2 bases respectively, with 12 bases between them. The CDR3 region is CASSYPGTQETQYF. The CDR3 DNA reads TGTGCCAGTAGTTACCCCGGGACTCAAGAGACCCAGTACTTC.

The CDR3 coding sequence is TGTGCCAGCAGCTTAAGGCTAGCGCGAGAGACCCAGTACTTC. This gives the protein CASSLRLARETQYF. The J gene is TRBJ2-5, the V gene TRBV13, with D tentatively TRBD2 (6 bases). Germline loops: CDR1 PRHDT, CDR2 FYEKMQ (reference sequence). Trimming took 2 bases from V and 4 from J, leaving 11 bases between them. This CDR3 comprises 14 residues.

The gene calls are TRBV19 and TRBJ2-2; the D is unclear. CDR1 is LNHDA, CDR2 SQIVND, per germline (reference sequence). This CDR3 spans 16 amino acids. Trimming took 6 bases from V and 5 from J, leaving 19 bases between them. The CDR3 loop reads CASRPTPGRGTGELFF. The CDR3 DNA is TGTGCCAGTAGGCCTACCCCGGGCCGCGGAACCGGGGAGCTGTTTTTT.

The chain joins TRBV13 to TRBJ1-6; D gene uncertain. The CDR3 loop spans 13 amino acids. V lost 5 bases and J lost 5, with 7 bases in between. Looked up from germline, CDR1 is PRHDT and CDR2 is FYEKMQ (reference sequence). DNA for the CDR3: TGTGCCAGCAGCACCGCCAATAATTCACCCCTCCACTTT. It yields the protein CASSTANNSPLHF.

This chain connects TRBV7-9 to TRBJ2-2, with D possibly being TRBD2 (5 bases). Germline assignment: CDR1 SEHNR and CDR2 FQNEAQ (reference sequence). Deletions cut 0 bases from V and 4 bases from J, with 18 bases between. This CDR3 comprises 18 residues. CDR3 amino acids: CASSLAIGGTGRTGELFF. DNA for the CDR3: TGTGCCAGCAGCTTAGCAATTGGAGGAACTGGGCGCACCGGGGAGCTGTTTTTT. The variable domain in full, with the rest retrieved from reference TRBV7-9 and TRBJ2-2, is DTGVSQNPRHKITKRGQNVTFRCDPISEHNRLYWYRQTLGQGPEFLTYFQNEAQLEKSRLLSDRFSAERPKGSFSTLEIQRTEQGDSAMYLCASSLAIGGTGRTGELFFGEGSRLTVL.

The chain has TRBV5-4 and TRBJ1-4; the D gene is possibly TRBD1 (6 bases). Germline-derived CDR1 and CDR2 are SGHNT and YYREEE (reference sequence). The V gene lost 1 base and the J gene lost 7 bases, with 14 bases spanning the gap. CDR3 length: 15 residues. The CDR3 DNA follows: TGTGCCAGCAGCTTGAGAGTTCAGGGGAGTGAAAAACTGTTTTTT. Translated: CASSLRVQGSEKLFF.